This record concerns one T cell receptor (beta chain) sequence. Its antigen is not known. Assay: immunoSEQ multiplex PCR; the TCRdb copy retains only in-frame clones and omits some. Here the sample spans more than 90,000 clones, 90% to 95% being singletons. This entry belongs to a study of siplizumab effects on memory and regulatory T cells. The study, taken as a whole, reports: Proliferating Tregs' suppressive function in siplizumab cultures went unconfirmed.

The V gene end was trimmed by 0 bases and the J gene end by 2 bases; junction bases not matched to a gene: 7. The CDR3 covers 17 residues. CDR1 SGDLS and CDR2 YYNGEE come from the germline V gene. The V call is TRBV9, the J call TRBJ2-2; 7 positions match TRBD1. Sequenced sample: non-Treg CD4+ T cells sorted from blood. This receptor was obtained from a human donor in good health. The CDR3 DNA sequence: TGTGCCAGCAGCGTAGCTACGGGACAGATAAACACCGGGGAGCTGTTTTTT. This gives the protein CASSVATGQINTGELFF.